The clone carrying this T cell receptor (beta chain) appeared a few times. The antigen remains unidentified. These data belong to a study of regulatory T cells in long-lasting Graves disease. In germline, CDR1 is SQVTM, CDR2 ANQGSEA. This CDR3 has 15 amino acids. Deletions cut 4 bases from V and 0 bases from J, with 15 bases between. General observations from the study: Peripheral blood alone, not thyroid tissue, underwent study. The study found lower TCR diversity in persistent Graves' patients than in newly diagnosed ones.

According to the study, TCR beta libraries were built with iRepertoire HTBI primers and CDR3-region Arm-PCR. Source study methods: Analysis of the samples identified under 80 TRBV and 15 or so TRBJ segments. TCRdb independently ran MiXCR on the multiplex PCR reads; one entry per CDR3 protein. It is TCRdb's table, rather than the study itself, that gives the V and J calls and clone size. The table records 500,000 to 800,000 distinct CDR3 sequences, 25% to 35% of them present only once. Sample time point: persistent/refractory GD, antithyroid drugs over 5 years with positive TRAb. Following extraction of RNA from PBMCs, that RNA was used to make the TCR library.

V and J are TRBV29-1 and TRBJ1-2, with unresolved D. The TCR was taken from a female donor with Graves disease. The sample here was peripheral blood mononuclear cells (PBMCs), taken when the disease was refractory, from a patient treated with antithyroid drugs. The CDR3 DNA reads TGCAGCGTTGTAGCGCTTAAGGCTCCTAACTATGGCTACACCTTC. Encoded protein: CSVVALKAPNYGYTF.